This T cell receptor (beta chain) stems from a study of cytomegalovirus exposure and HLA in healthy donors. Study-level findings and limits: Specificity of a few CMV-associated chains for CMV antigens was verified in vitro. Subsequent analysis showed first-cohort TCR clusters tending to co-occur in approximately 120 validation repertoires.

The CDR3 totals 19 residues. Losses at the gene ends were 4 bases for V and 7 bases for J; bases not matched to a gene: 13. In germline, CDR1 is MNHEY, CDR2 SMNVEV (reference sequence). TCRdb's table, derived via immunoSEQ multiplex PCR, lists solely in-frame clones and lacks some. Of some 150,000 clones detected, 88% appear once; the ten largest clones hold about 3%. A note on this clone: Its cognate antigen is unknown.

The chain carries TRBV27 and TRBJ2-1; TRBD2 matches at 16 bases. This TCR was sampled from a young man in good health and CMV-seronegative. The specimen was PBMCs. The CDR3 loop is CASSSGLAGGRLFRNEQFF. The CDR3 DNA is TGTGCCAGCAGTTCGGGACTAGCGGGGGGGCGGTTGTTTCGTAATGAGCAGTTCTTC.